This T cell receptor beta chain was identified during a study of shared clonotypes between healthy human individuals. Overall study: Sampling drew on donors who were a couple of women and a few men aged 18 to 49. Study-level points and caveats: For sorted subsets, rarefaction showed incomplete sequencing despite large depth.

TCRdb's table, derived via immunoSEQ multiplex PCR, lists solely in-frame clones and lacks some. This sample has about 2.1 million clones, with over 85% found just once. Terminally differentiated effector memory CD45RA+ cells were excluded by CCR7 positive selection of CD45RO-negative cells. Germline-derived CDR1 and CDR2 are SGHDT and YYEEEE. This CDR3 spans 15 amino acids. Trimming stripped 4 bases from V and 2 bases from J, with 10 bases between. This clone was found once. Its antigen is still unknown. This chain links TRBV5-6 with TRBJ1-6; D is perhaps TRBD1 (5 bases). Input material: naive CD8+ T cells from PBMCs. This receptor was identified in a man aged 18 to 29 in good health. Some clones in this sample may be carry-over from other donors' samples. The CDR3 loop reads CASSQGPAYNSPLHF. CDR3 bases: TGTGCCAGCAGCCAGGGCCCTGCCTATAATTCACCCCTCCACTTT.